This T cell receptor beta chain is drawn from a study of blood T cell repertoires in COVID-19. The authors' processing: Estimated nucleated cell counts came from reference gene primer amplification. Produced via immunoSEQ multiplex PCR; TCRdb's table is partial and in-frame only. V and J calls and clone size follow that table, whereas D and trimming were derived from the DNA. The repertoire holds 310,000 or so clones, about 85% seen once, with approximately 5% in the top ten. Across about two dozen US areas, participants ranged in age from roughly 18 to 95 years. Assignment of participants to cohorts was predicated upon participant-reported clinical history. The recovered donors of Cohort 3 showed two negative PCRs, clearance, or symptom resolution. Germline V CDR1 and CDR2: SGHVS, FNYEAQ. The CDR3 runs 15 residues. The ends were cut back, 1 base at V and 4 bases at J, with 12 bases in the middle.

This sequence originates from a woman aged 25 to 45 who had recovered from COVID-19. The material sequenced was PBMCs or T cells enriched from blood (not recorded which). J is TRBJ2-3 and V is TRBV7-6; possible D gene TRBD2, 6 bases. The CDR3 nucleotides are TGTGCCAGCAGCTTAGTCCGATGGGGGGCAGATACGCAGTATTTT. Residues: CASSLVRWGADTQYF.